This T cell receptor beta chain was observed in a study of blood T cell repertoires in COVID-19. Measured with immunoSEQ multiplex PCR; TCRdb has only the in-frame clones, and not every one. The sample has roughly 130,000 clones, roughly nine tenths seen once. Trimming pared 5 bases from V and 8 bases from J, leaving 13 bases between. The CDR3 sequence is 13 residues long. The V gene's germline CDR1 is MNHEY and CDR2 SVGAGI. Sequencing was carried out using peripheral blood. The receptor comes from a man in his fifties or sixties with COVID-19, enrolled during active disease. The chain uses TRBV6-5 and TRBJ1-5; D perhaps matches TRBD1 (6 bases). CDR3 sequence reads: CASSPLEGEPQHF. CDR3 DNA: TGTGCCAGCAGTCCTCTTGAGGGGGAGCCCCAGCATTTT.